A selection of T cell receptor beta chains follows, all from one sample in a study of T cell responses to AZD1222 COVID-19 vaccine. Profiled with immunoSEQ multiplex PCR; TCRdb holds only in-frame clones, not every one. The table shows about 90,000 clones, with over 75% occurring only once. The sequenced sample was peripheral blood, obtained on day 0 of AZD1222 vaccination. These receptors were collected from an adult in good health. Each CDR3 is given with its conserved first and last residue. Each record gives: D gene, clone size, V gene, J gene, CDR3 protein, CDR3 DNA. D genes are given only for firm matches. Expanded clones are given a class, and other clones once, few, many or no size at all.

NA,medium-sized,TRBV18,TRBJ2-7,CASSPPAGAAYEQYF,TGTGCCAGCTCACCACCTGCAGGGGCCGCCTACGAGCAGTACTTC
NA,NA,TRBV28,TRBJ1-5,CASRLWEDQPQHF,TGTGCCAGCAGACTATGGGAGGATCAGCCCCAGCATTTT
TRBD1,NA,TRBV19,TRBJ1-3,CASSSIQGTPGNTIYF,TGTGCCAGTAGTTCGATACAGGGGACTCCCGGAAACACCATATATTTT
NA,NA,TRBV5-5,TRBJ2-7,CASSPGTVGEQYF,TGTGCCAGCAGCCCCGGGACGGTTGGCGAGCAGTACTTC
NA,NA,TRBV27,TRBJ2-3,CASSPLGSSTDTQYF,TGTGCCAGCAGTCCCTTGGGTTCTAGCACAGATACGCAGTATTTT
NA,NA,TRBV27,TRBJ2-2,CASSPSRRSTGVITGELFF,TGTGCCAGCAGTCCCTCCCGAAGATCGACCGGGGTTATCACCGGGGAGCTGTTTTTT
NA,NA,TRBV18,TRBJ1-1,CASSHLATGMNTEAFF,TGTGCCAGCTCACACCTAGCCACAGGGATGAACACTGAAGCTTTCTTT
TRBD2,NA,TRBV27,TRBJ2-4,CASSLSGPGGNIQYF,TGTGCCAGCAGTTTATCGGGCCCGGGAGGAAACATTCAGTACTTC
NA,NA,TRBV7-9,TRBJ1-1,CASSPRWNTEAFF,TGTGCCAGCAGCCCCAGATGGAACACTGAAGCTTTCTTT
NA,NA,TRBV18,TRBJ2-3,CASHGADTQYF,TGTGCCAGCCACGGGGCAGATACGCAGTATTTT
NA,few,TRBV20-1,TRBJ1-2,CSASFDRSNYGYTF,TGCAGTGCTAGTTTCGACAGGAGCAACTATGGCTACACCTTC
TRBD1,NA,TRBV19,TRBJ1-1,CASRQGLMNTEAFF,TGTGCCAGTAGACAGGGGCTGATGAACACTGAAGCTTTCTTT
NA,NA,TRBV2,TRBJ1-6,CASSEIQSYNSPLHF,TGTGCCAGCAGTGAAATTCAGTCCTATAATTCACCCCTCCACTTT
TRBD2,NA,TRBV11-2,TRBJ2-2,CASSLGLAGAPTGELFF,TGTGCCAGCAGCTTAGGACTAGCGGGAGCTCCCACCGGGGAGCTGTTTTTT
NA,NA,TRBV15,TRBJ1-5,CATSSGRDSYNQPQHF,TGTGCCACCAGCAGTGGTCGCGACAGCTACAATCAGCCCCAGCATTTT
NA,NA,TRBV28,TRBJ2-1,CASSLRTGGANEQFF,TGTGCCAGCAGTTTAAGGACAGGAGGGGCCAATGAGCAGTTCTTC
NA,NA,TRBV5-4,TRBJ1-3,CASSLAAGRAGNTIYF,TGTGCCAGCAGCTTGGCCGCAGGGAGGGCTGGAAACACCATATATTTT
TRBD1,once,TRBV27,TRBJ1-3,CASSRQGAGNTIYF,TGTGCCAGCAGTCGACAGGGGGCTGGAAACACCATATATTTT
NA,NA,TRBV7-3,TRBJ2-2,CASSLIAEANTGELFF,TGTGCCAGCAGCTTAATAGCGGAAGCGAACACCGGGGAGCTGTTTTTT
NA,NA,TRBV28,TRBJ2-2,CASSLAGGHRPNTGELFF,TGTGCCAGCAGTTTAGCCGGGGGACACCGCCCGAACACCGGGGAGCTGTTTTTT
NA,NA,TRBV24-1,TRBJ1-5,CATSDGSRQPQHF,TGTGCCACCAGTGACGGGTCACGTCAGCCCCAGCATTTT
NA,NA,TRBV19,TRBJ2-3,CASSPGVGTDTQYF,TGTGCCAGTAGCCCGGGAGTTGGGACAGATACGCAGTATTTT
NA,NA,TRBV7-2,TRBJ2-7,CASSWDGTYEQYF,TGTGCCAGCAGCTGGGACGGTACCTACGAGCAGTACTTC
NA,NA,TRBV6-5,TRBJ2-1,CASRLALNEQFF,TGTGCCAGCAGGCTAGCTTTGAATGAGCAGTTCTTC
NA,NA,TRBV5-1,TRBJ2-5,CASSLAGGFQETQYF,TGCGCCAGCAGCTTGGCGGGGGGCTTCCAAGAGACCCAGTACTTC
NA,NA,TRBV29-1,TRBJ2-1,CSVIVLKPNEQFF,TGCAGCGTTATAGTTTTGAAGCCAAATGAGCAGTTCTTC
NA,NA,TRBV21-1,TRBJ1-5,CASISRTGGSGQHF,TGTGCCAGCATCTCCCGGACAGGGGGATCCGGCCAGCATTTT
TRBD2,NA,TRBV7-6,TRBJ2-2,CASSLAGGPTGELFF,TGTGCCAGCAGCTTAGCGGGAGGGCCCACCGGGGAGCTGTTTTTT
NA,once,TRBV20-1,TRBJ2-1,CSASRAGEQFF,TGCAGTGCCTCAAGAGCCGGTGAGCAGTTCTTC